What follows are 27 T cell receptor beta chains derived from one specimen sequenced in a study of cytomegalovirus exposure and HLA in healthy donors. 13 Jbeta primers and 60 Vbeta primers were used for the PCR. Clones were read by immunoSEQ multiplex PCR, and TCRdb kept only the in-frame ones, dropping some. There are some 170,000 clones in the sample; roughly 71% occur only once, and just under 3% lies in the top ten. Sequencing was done on a sample of PBMCs. These receptors originate from a woman in her forties or fifties in good health and CMV-seropositive.

The chain joins TRBV29-1 to TRBJ1-2, with unresolved D. The CDR3 spans 13 residues. Germline V gene sequence: CDR1 SQVTM, CDR2 ANQGSEA. V shed 0 bases and J shed 8 bases, with 13 bases lying between them. The CDR3 protein is CSVEDPRSVGYTF. DNA for the CDR3: TGCAGCGTTGAAGATCCGAGGTCGGTCGGCTACACCTTC.

The chain uses TRBV5-6 and TRBJ1-6; 8 nucleotides agree with TRBD1. Germline V CDR1 and CDR2: SGHDT, YYEEEE. V trimming: 3 bases; J trimming: 11 bases; junction bases outside the gene matches: 7. This CDR3 contains 14 residues. The CDR3 DNA reads TGTGCCAGCAGCTCAGGACAGGGTTTCGCACCCCTCCACTTT. It specifies CASSSGQGFAPLHF.

Concerning this clone itself: At one boundary the junction diverges from the germline segment, which might be a read error. The V call is TRBV13, the J call TRBJ1-1; D remains ambiguous. Germline CDR1 PRHDT, CDR2 FYEKMQ (reference sequence). The CDR3 length is 15 residues. The CDR3 loop reads CTSSLGSTVNTEAFF. CDR3 DNA: TGTACCAGCAGCTTAGGAAGTACGGTGAACACTGAAGCTTTCTTT.

In this sample, this clone turned up once. The chain carries TRBV13 and TRBJ1-1; D perhaps matches TRBD1 (6 bases). Trimming removed 5 bases at V and 0 bases at J, with 22 bases between. This CDR3 is built from 18 residues. Germline CDR1 is PRHDT and CDR2 is FYEKMQ (reference sequence). CDR3 in amino acids: CASSRRSGTIIMNTEAFF. CDR3 bases: TGTGCCAGCAGCCGGAGGTCGGGGACAATTATCATGAACACTGAAGCTTTCTTT.

This chain joins TRBV29-1 and TRBJ1-1, with D maybe TRBD1 (6 bases). Trimming left V 6 bases short and J 7 bases short, with 9 bases between. The CDR3 is 10 residues long. CDR1 is SQVTM and CDR2 is ANQGSEA in the germline V gene. CDR3 region: CSVDRFEAFF. Written as DNA, the CDR3 is TGCAGCGTCGACAGGTTTGAAGCTTTCTTT.

This rearrangement joins TRBV5-1 to TRBJ2-3; D not resolved. The V end lost 4 bases, the J end lost 5 bases, and 8 bases lay between the germline ends. The CDR3 covers 12 residues. The germline V gene encodes CDR1 SGHRS and CDR2 YFSETQ. The CDR3 DNA reads as TGCGCCAGCAGCCCTCTAGGAGATACGCAGTATTTT. It codes for CASSPLGDTQYF.

This clone has more than one count but fewer than ten. The gene calls are TRBV9 and TRBJ2-5; D may be TRBD2 (6 bases). V lost 4 bases and J 2 bases, leaving 12 bases between the germline ends. CDR1 and CDR2 from the germline V gene are SGDLS and YYNGEE. The length of the CDR3 is 14 residues. The CDR3 coding sequence is TGTGCCAGCAGCCGCTTTGGGGGGCAAGAGACCCAGTACTTC. This sequence encodes CASSRFGGQETQYF.

The chain has TRBV4-1 and TRBJ1-5; D gene unclear. The CDR3 extends over 17 amino acids. The V gene lost 4 bases and the J gene lost 1 base, with 17 bases spanning the gap. Germline CDR1 and CDR2: MGHRA and YSYEKL. CDR3 nucleotides: TGCGCCAGCAGCCCGTACCTACTCGGAGGGAGCAATCAGCCCCAGCATTTT. Translating it yields CASSPYLLGGSNQPQHF.

The J gene is TRBJ1-5, the V gene TRBV6-5; tentatively, D is TRBD1 (6 bases). This CDR3 has 15 amino acids. Germline V gene data show CDR1 as MNHEY and CDR2 as SVGAGI. Trimming left V 6 bases short and J 1 base short, with 13 bases between. The CDR3, as DNA: TGTGCCAGCAGACGATCGGACAGAAGCAATCAGCCCCAGCATTTT. Translation: CASRRSDRSNQPQHF.

The chain links TRBV19 to TRBJ1-1, with TRBD1 as a possible D gene (5 bases). The CDR3 is made up of 19 amino acids. Per germline, CDR1 LNHDA and CDR2 SQIVND (reference sequence). The ends were cut back, 6 bases at V and 4 bases at J, with 30 bases in the middle. The CDR3 here is CASSRRPSDSLGLGTEAFF. CDR3 in DNA: TGTGCCAGTAGCCGAAGACCCAGCGACAGTTTAGGTCTGGGCACTGAAGCTTTCTTT.

This chain joins TRBV5-4 and TRBJ1-1; D unresolved. The CDR3 consists of 15 residues. The V end was cut by 0 bases, the J end by 0 bases, with 9 bases between. Germline loops: CDR1 SGHNT, CDR2 YYREEE (reference sequence). The CDR3 bases are TGTGCCAGCAGCTTGGCACAGACCATGAACACTGAAGCTTTCTTT. Amino acid sequence: CASSLAQTMNTEAFF. Full variable domain (rest looked up from reference TRBV5-4 and TRBJ1-1): ETGVTQSPTHLIKTRGQQVTLRCSSQSGHNTVSWYQQALGQGPQFIFQYYREEENGRGNFPPRFSGLQFPNYSSELNVNALELDDSALYLCASSLAQTMNTEAFFGQGTRLTVV.

V and J are TRBV2 and TRBJ2-1; TRBD2 agrees at 11 bases. Germline V gene lookup returns CDR1 SNHLY and CDR2 FYNNEI. CDR3 size: 15 residues. Trimming took 6 bases from V and 3 from J; bases not matched to a gene: 4. The CDR3 loop reads CASSLTSGDYNEQFF. The CDR3 bases are TGTGCCAGCAGCTTGACTAGCGGGGACTACAATGAGCAGTTCTTC.

Only one count was recorded for this clone. This sequence joins TRBV9 and TRBJ2-6, with TRBD1 matching over 7 bases. The CDR3 consists of 19 residues. V shed 4 bases, J shed 0 bases, and the junction held 13 bases outside the gene matches. Germline values: CDR1 SGDLS, CDR2 YYNGEE. CDR3 nucleotides: TGTGCCAGCAGCTCAGAACGATGGACAGGCCCCTCTGGGGCCAACGTCCTGACTTTC. It yields the protein CASSSERWTGPSGANVLTF.

The CDR3 DNA reads TGCGCCAGCAGCTTGGACTCGGGCACCGGGGAGCTGTTTTTT. Translating gives CASSLDSGTGELFF. The chain is built from TRBV5-1 and TRBJ2-2; D not certain. Per the germline V gene, CDR1 is SGHRS and CDR2 is YFSETQ. The CDR3 has 14 residues. Between the trimmed V and J ends, which lost 0 bases and 4 bases, there was a span of 7 bases.

This rearrangement joins TRBV19 to TRBJ2-5; 10 nucleotides agree with TRBD2. CDR3 length: 16 amino acids. Germline trimming cut 2 bases from V and 1 base from J; bases unmatched to any gene: 4. Germline V gene sequence: CDR1 LNHDA, CDR2 SQIVND (reference sequence). Here the CDR3 DNA reads TGTGCCAGTAGTATAAGGCGACTAGCGGGCCAAGAGACCCAGTACTTC. This translates into CASSIRRLAGQETQYF.

The V call is TRBV2, the J call TRBJ1-2; no firm D call. Trimming removed 4 bases at V and 5 bases at J, with 17 bases between. The CDR3 contains 15 residues. Germline-derived CDR1 and CDR2 are SNHLY and FYNNEI. Here the CDR3 reads CASSAGPGRGYGYTF. The DNA for the CDR3 is TGTGCCAGCAGTGCGGGTCCGGGTCGTGGGTATGGCTACACCTTC.

A note on this clone: The junction departs from germline at one end; a sequencing error may be responsible. The chain employs TRBV5-1 and TRBJ1-2; D gene ambiguous. The CDR3 consists of 14 residues. From germline, CDR1 is SGHRS and CDR2 YFSETQ. The CDR3 DNA follows: TGCGCCAGCAGCTTGGAACATTCTAACTATGGCTACCCCTTC. Translation gives CASSLEHSNYGYPF.

The V call is TRBV5-5, the J call TRBJ2-1, with TRBD2 identical over 8 bases. Germline values: CDR1 SGHKS, CDR2 YYEKEE (reference sequence). With 4 bases clipped from V and 4 bases from J, the junction kept 7 bases outside the gene matches. The CDR3 covers 15 residues. The CDR3 spells CASSPRLARYNEQFF. Here the CDR3 DNA reads TGTGCCAGCAGCCCTAGACTAGCGAGGTACAATGAGCAGTTCTTC.

This chain uses TRBV4-1 with TRBJ2-1; D is perhaps TRBD2 (7 bases). The CDR3 is 15 amino acids. Trimming removed 2 bases at V and 9 bases at J, with 17 bases between. From germline, CDR1 is MGHRA and CDR2 YSYEKL. CDR3 nucleotides: TGCGCCAGCAGCCAAAGAGGCGGGGGCCCCCGTGAGCAGTTCTTC. Translated: CASSQRGGGPREQFF.

V gene TRBV7-8 combines with J gene TRBJ1-1; 7 nucleotides agree with TRBD1. Germline V gives CDR1 SGHVS, CDR2 FQNEAQ. The CDR3 loop spans 14 amino acids. With V trimmed by 6 bases and J by 3 bases, 7 bases remained unmatched. CDR3 in amino acids: CASSSSRGDTEAFF. CDR3 DNA: TGTGCCAGCAGTTCATCCAGGGGGGACACTGAAGCTTTCTTT.

The chain recombines TRBV25-1 with TRBJ1-4; 9 bases map to TRBD1. The trim removed 3 bases at V and 7 bases at J, leaving 6 bases unmatched. Germline assignment: CDR1 MGHDK and CDR2 SYGVNS. CDR3 length: 15 residues. The chain's CDR3 is CASSDPGQGSEKLFF. CDR3 bases: TGTGCCAGCAGTGACCCGGGACAGGGCAGTGAAAAACTGTTTTTT.

The rearrangement uses TRBV27 and TRBJ1-1, with no clear D. Germline-derived CDR1 and CDR2 are MNHEY and SMNVEV (reference sequence). V was clipped by 7 bases and J by 1 base, with 4 bases between them. The CDR3 contains 11 residues. The CDR3 is CASIRNTEAFF. The CDR3 DNA sequence: TGTGCCAGCATTCGGAACACTGAAGCTTTCTTT.

The genes are TRBV7-9 and TRBJ2-7; perhaps TRBD2 as D (6 bases). V shed 5 bases and J shed 0 bases, with 14 bases lying between them. This CDR3 contains 15 residues. CDR1 SEHNR and CDR2 FQNEAQ come from the germline V gene (reference sequence). The CDR3 protein is CASSPWDGSSYEQYF. The CDR3 coding sequence is TGTGCCAGCAGCCCATGGGACGGGAGCTCCTACGAGCAGTACTTC.

The V gene is TRBV6-1, the J gene TRBJ1-1; 7 positions agree with TRBD1. Germline CDR1 MNHNS, CDR2 SASEGT. The CDR3 runs to 15 residues. The trim removed 10 bases at V and 0 bases at J, leaving 11 bases unmatched. The CDR3 nucleotides are TGTGCCACAACCTTACAGGGGAACGTGAACACTGAAGCTTTCTTT. It specifies CATTLQGNVNTEAFF.

This chain joins TRBV21-1 and TRBJ1-1. TRBV21-1 is a documented pseudogene. CDR3 length: 13 residues. CDR3 in DNA: TGTGCCAGCAGCCTAAGGGGGGGGACTGAAGCTTTCTTT. It encodes CASSLRGGTEAFF.

J is TRBJ1-5 and V is TRBV6-6, with 7 positions matching TRBD1. Germline CDR1 is MNHNY and CDR2 is SVGAGI (reference sequence). The CDR3 runs 13 residues. Trimming removed 8 bases from V and 6 bases from J; junction bases left unmatched: 7. For the CDR3, the DNA is TGTGCCAGCCGTGAGACAGGGTCTCAGCCCCAGCATTTT. Protein sequence: CASRETGSQPQHF.

This clone was recorded once. The gene calls are TRBV10-3 and TRBJ1-2; 7 bases line up with TRBD1. Germline lookup yields CDR1 ENHRY and CDR2 SYGVKD. This CDR3 comprises 13 residues. V shed 4 bases, J shed 6 bases, and the junction held 5 bases outside the gene matches. The CDR3 sequence: CAISADRRNGYTF. CDR3 nucleotides: TGTGCCATCAGTGCGGACAGGAGGAATGGCTACACCTTC.